This TCR beta chain came from a study of blood T cell repertoires in COVID-19. Libraries were prepared by immunoSEQ multiplex PCR; TCRdb keeps only in-frame clonotypes and omits some of them. The sample includes approximately 210,000 clones, approximately 87% of them seen just once. The germline gives CDR1 MNHEY, CDR2 SMNVEV (reference sequence). CDR3 length: 15 amino acids. V lost 0 bases and J lost 5, with 13 bases in between. The specimen sequenced was peripheral blood. The receptor was derived from a woman between 70 and 85 years old with acute or convalescent COVID-19. The chain links TRBV27 to TRBJ2-5; D is possibly TRBD2 (7 bases). The CDR3 DNA reads TGTGCCAGCAGTTTATCCTTCGGGGGGCAGGAGACCCAGTACTTC. Its translation: CASSLSFGGQETQYF.